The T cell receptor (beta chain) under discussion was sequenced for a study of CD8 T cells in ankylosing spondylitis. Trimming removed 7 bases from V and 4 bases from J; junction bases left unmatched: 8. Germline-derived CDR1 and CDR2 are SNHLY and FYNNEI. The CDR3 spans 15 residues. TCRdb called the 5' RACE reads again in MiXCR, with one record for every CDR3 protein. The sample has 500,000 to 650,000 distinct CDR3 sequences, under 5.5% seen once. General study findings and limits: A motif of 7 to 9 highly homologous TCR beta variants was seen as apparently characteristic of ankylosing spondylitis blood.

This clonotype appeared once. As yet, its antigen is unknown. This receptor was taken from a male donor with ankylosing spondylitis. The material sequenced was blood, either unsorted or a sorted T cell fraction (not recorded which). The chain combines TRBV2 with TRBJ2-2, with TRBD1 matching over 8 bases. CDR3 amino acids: CASTSQGAVTGELFF. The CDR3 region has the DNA TGTGCCAGCACCTCTCAGGGGGCGGTCACCGGGGAGCTGTTTTTT.